Listed below are T cell receptor beta chains from one sample, sequenced in a study of cytomegalovirus exposure and HLA in healthy donors. Profiling relied on immunoSEQ multiplex PCR, and the TCRdb table lists in-frame clones only, not all of them. Of over 250,000 clones in the sample, approximately 86% are singletons; the top ten hold less than 1.2%. What was sequenced was PBMCs. These TCRs come from a woman between 18 and 29 years old in good health and CMV-seronegative. CDR3s include the opening cysteine and the closing phenylalanine or tryptophan. D genes are given only for firm matches. Some rows mark clone size as missing; the rest say once, few, many or name a class of expanded clone.

j_call: TRBJ1-2
clone_size: .
v_call: TRBV27
d_call: TRBD1
cdr3_aa: CASSRTPGGSWDGYTF
cdr3_nt: TGTGCCAGCAGTCGTACCCCAGGGGGCTCATGGGATGGCTACACCTTC

j_call: TRBJ2-2
clone_size: .
v_call: TRBV6-4
d_call: TRBD2
cdr3_aa: CASSDRAGDTGELFF
cdr3_nt: TGTGCCAGCAGTGATAGAGCGGGAGACACCGGGGAGCTGTTTTTT

j_call: TRBJ2-5
clone_size: .
v_call: TRBV7-9
d_call: TRBD2
cdr3_aa: CASSLTSGTWETQYF
cdr3_nt: TGTGCCAGCAGCTTAACTAGCGGGACATGGGAGACCCAGTACTTC

j_call: TRBJ2-2
clone_size: .
v_call: TRBV5-6
d_call: .
cdr3_aa: CASRNTGNTGELFF
cdr3_nt: TGTGCCAGCAGGAATACAGGGAACACCGGGGAGCTGTTTTTT

j_call: TRBJ2-5
clone_size: once
v_call: TRBV30
d_call: TRBD2
cdr3_aa: CASASGGEETQYF
cdr3_nt: TGTGCCTCGGCCTCGGGAGGAGAGGAGACCCAGTACTTC

j_call: TRBJ1-6
clone_size: .
v_call: TRBV28
d_call: .
cdr3_aa: CASTKRTGYNSPLHF
cdr3_nt: TGTGCCAGCACCAAGCGTACCGGCTATAATTCACCCCTCCACTTT

j_call: TRBJ1-1
clone_size: .
v_call: TRBV30
d_call: TRBD1
cdr3_aa: CACTGAGWGTEAFF
cdr3_nt: TGTGCCTGCACAGGGGCGGGCTGGGGAACTGAAGCTTTCTTT

j_call: TRBJ2-1
clone_size: once
v_call: TRBV6-1
d_call: .
cdr3_aa: CASSAGRETYNEQFF
cdr3_nt: TGTGCCAGCAGTGCAGGACGGGAGACCTACAATGAGCAGTTCTTC

j_call: TRBJ2-2
clone_size: .
v_call: TRBV28
d_call: .
cdr3_aa: CASSLQGEKLFF
cdr3_nt: TGTGCCAGCAGTTTACAGGGCGAGAAGCTGTTTTTT

j_call: TRBJ1-1
clone_size: few
v_call: TRBV19
d_call: .
cdr3_aa: CASSPPGRSAFF
cdr3_nt: TGTGCCAGTAGCCCCCCCGGGAGGTCGGCTTTCTTT

j_call: TRBJ2-7
clone_size: .
v_call: TRBV18
d_call: TRBD1
cdr3_aa: CASSPLPGQGGSVEQYF
cdr3_nt: TGTGCCAGCTCACCCCTACCCGGACAGGGAGGATCCGTCGAGCAGTACTTC

j_call: TRBJ1-1
clone_size: .
v_call: TRBV28
d_call: .
cdr3_aa: CASSRGQNTEAFF
cdr3_nt: TGTGCCAGCAGCCGGGGACAGAACACTGAAGCTTTCTTT

j_call: TRBJ1-5
clone_size: .
v_call: TRBV7-8
d_call: TRBD1
cdr3_aa: CASRTNRGLGQPQHF
cdr3_nt: TGTGCCAGCAGGACCAACAGGGGGCTAGGGCAGCCCCAGCATTTT

j_call: TRBJ1-1
clone_size: once
v_call: TRBV27
d_call: TRBD1
cdr3_aa: CASSSTGGRAFF
cdr3_nt: TGTGCCAGCAGTTCCACAGGGGGGCGGGCTTTCTTT

j_call: TRBJ2-3
clone_size: .
v_call: TRBV28
d_call: .
cdr3_aa: CASSLNRGGLSTDTQYF
cdr3_nt: TGTGCCAGCAGTTTAAACAGGGGGGGCCTAAGCACAGATACGCAGTATTTT

j_call: TRBJ1-1
clone_size: .
v_call: TRBV19
d_call: TRBD1
cdr3_aa: CASSIGQGNTEAFF
cdr3_nt: TGTGCCAGTAGTATCGGACAGGGGAACACTGAAGCTTTCTTT

j_call: TRBJ2-7
clone_size: .
v_call: TRBV6-5
d_call: .
cdr3_aa: CASSPGGGPYEQYF
cdr3_nt: TGTGCCAGCAGCCCCGGCGGAGGGCCCTACGAGCAGTACTTC

j_call: TRBJ1-2
clone_size: .
v_call: TRBV5-4
d_call: .
cdr3_aa: CASSRRQNGVYGYTF
cdr3_nt: TGTGCCAGCAGCAGGAGGCAGAATGGAGTCTATGGCTACACCTTC

j_call: TRBJ2-1
clone_size: .
v_call: TRBV5-1
d_call: .
cdr3_aa: CASSEARQHFF
cdr3_nt: TGCGCCAGCAGCGAGGCGAGGCAACACTTCTTC

j_call: TRBJ2-2
clone_size: few
v_call: TRBV7-3
d_call: .
cdr3_aa: CASSLSGGRTGELFF
cdr3_nt: TGTGCCAGCAGCTTAAGTGGGGGCAGGACCGGGGAGCTGTTTTTT

j_call: TRBJ1-2
clone_size: .
v_call: TRBV5-1
d_call: .
cdr3_aa: CASSIMTGFTGYTF
cdr3_nt: TGCGCCAGCAGTATAATGACTGGGTTTACCGGCTACACCTTC

j_call: TRBJ2-5
clone_size: .
v_call: TRBV2
d_call: TRBD2
cdr3_aa: CASSATPGLAQETQYF
cdr3_nt: TGTGCCAGCAGTGCGACGCCGGGACTAGCGCAAGAGACCCAGTACTTC

j_call: TRBJ1-2
clone_size: .
v_call: TRBV2
d_call: .
cdr3_aa: CASTEDPSHDTF
cdr3_nt: TGTGCCAGCACTGAGGACCCTAGCCACGACACCTTC

j_call: TRBJ1-2
clone_size: .
v_call: TRBV18
d_call: TRBD1
cdr3_aa: CASSPRGQGNYGYTF
cdr3_nt: TGTGCCAGCTCACCACGCGGACAGGGAAACTATGGCTACACCTTC

j_call: TRBJ1-1
clone_size: once
v_call: TRBV18
d_call: TRBD1
cdr3_aa: CASSGQVNTEAFF
cdr3_nt: TGTGCCAGCTCAGGACAGGTGAACACTGAAGCTTTCTTT

j_call: TRBJ1-1
clone_size: .
v_call: TRBV5-1
d_call: .
cdr3_aa: CASQQISESTEAFF
cdr3_nt: TGCGCCAGTCAACAGATCTCTGAGAGCACTGAAGCTTTCTTT